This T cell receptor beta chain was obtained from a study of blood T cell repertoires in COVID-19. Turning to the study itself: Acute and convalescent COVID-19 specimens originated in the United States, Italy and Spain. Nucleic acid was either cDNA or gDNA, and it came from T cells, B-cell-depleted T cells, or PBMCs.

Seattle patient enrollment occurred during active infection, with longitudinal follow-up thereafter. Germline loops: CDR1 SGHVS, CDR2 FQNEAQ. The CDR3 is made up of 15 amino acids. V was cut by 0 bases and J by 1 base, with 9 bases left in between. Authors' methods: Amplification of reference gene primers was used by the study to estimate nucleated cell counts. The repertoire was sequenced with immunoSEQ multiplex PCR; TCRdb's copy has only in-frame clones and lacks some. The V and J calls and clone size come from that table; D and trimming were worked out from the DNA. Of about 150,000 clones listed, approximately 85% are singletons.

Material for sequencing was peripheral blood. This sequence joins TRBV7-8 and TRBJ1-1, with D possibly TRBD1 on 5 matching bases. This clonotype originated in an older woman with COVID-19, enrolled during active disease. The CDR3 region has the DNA TGTGCCAGCAGCTTAGCGGGACTGGAGAACACTGAAGCTTTCTTT. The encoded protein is CASSLAGLENTEAFF.